The clone carrying this TCR beta chain was recorded at least ten times. The CDR3 regions of TCR beta were amplified from RNA transcripts. Carried out on the TCR CDR3, a first-round RT-PCR used the HTBI primer set. Each CDR3 protein gets one entry after TCRdb re-called the multiplex PCR reads with MiXCR. Of about 350,000 distinct CDR3 sequences listed, about 17% are singletons. The sample belongs to a study of T cells in Graves' hyperthyroidism and ophthalmopathy. The patients, who ranged from 18 to 65 in age, presented with newly diagnosed hyperthyroidism lasting under 2 months. PBMCs were obtained from under 13 ml fresh peripheral blood. The V and J ends lost 6 bases and 0 bases respectively, with 17 bases between them. The CDR3 sequence is 15 residues long. Germline CDR1 DFQATT, CDR2 SNEGSKA (reference sequence).

V usage is TRBV20-1 and J usage is TRBJ1-1; no clear D gene. Material for sequencing was blood. The sequence was obtained from a woman aged 30 to 39 with Graves' hyperthyroidism that later progressed to Graves' ophthalmopathy. The CDR3 loop is CSAPGRGNVNTEAFF. CDR3 bases: TGCAGTGCCCCAGGCCGGGGTAACGTGAACACTGAAGCTTTCTTT.